These T cell receptor beta chains were read from a single sample in a study of vaccination effects on CD4 cells after COVID-19. TCRdb's table, derived via immunoSEQ multiplex PCR, lists solely in-frame clones and lacks some. The sample contains around 15,000 clones, approximately 68% of which appear only once. These TCRs are of unknown antigen specificity. Material: CD4+ T cells from PBMCs cultured with HCoV-NL63 spike peptides, obtained after COVID-19 vaccination. The origin of the receptors is a human donor who received a COVID-19 vaccine. Each CDR3 is given with its conserved first and last residue. Each record gives: clone size, D gene, J gene, V gene, CDR3 DNA, CDR3 protein. The D gene is left open where the match is weak. Not all rows give a size; the values are once, few, many and, for expanded clones, a class.

size: .; D: TRBD1; J: TRBJ2-1; V: TRBV6-1; DNA: TGTGCCAGCAGTGAACCGGGACAGGGGGCCAATGAGCAGTTCTTC; CDR3: CASSEPGQGANEQFF
size: .; D: .; J: TRBJ1-2; V: TRBV12-3/TRBV12-4; DNA: TGTGCCAGCAGTCACAACGGCGGGGGCTACACCTTC; CDR3: CASSHNGGGYTF
size: .; D: .; J: TRBJ2-5; V: TRBV21-1; DNA: TGTGCCAGCAGCAAAGTAATGGAAACGGACCAAGAGACCCAGTACTTC; CDR3: CASSKVMETDQETQYF
size: once; D: TRBD2; J: TRBJ2-5; V: TRBV3-1/TRBV3-2; DNA: TGTGCCAGCAGCCGCGGGGGTCAAGAGACCCAGTACTTC; CDR3: CASSRGGQETQYF
size: once; D: TRBD1; J: TRBJ1-1; V: TRBV3-1/TRBV3-2; DNA: TGTGCCAGCAGCCAGGGCTTGACAGGGGGGGGGACTGAAGCTTTCTTT; CDR3: CASSQGLTGGGTEAFF
size: .; D: .; J: TRBJ2-7; V: TRBV10-3; DNA: TGTGCCATCAGTGGAGGGGGCTACGAGCAGTACTTC; CDR3: CAISGGGYEQYF
size: few; D: .; J: TRBJ2-5; V: TRBV7-8; DNA: TGTGCCAGCAGCTTAGGGTCGGTGGGGGAGACCCAGTACTTC; CDR3: CASSLGSVGETQYF
size: .; D: .; J: TRBJ2-7; V: TRBV6-2/TRBV6-3; DNA: TGTGCCAGCAGTCCCCCGCGGTCTCGGGACGAGCAGTACTTC; CDR3: CASSPPRSRDEQYF
size: .; D: TRBD1; J: TRBJ1-1; V: TRBV10-3; DNA: TGTGCCATCACTGGGACAGGGACCACTGAAGCTTTCTTT; CDR3: CAITGTGTTEAFF
size: .; D: .; J: TRBJ1-6; V: TRBV28; DNA: TGTGCCAGCCGGCAGGGGTCTAATTCACCCCTCCACTTT; CDR3: CASRQGSNSPLHF
size: .; D: .; J: TRBJ1-6; V: TRBV11-2; DNA: TGTGCCAGCAGCCAGAAAGTGACGGCTTGGAATTCACCCCTCCACTTT; CDR3: CASSQKVTAWNSPLHF
size: .; D: .; J: TRBJ1-1; V: TRBV19; DNA: TGTGCCAGTAGTATGGGCGAGGGCTTCACTGAAGCTTTCTTT; CDR3: CASSMGEGFTEAFF
size: few; D: .; J: TRBJ2-3; V: TRBV7-9; DNA: TGTGCCAGCAGCTTGTTTACGCCAGATACGCAGTATTTT; CDR3: CASSLFTPDTQYF
size: .; D: TRBD2; J: TRBJ2-1; V: TRBV7-2; DNA: TGTGCCAGCAGACCTAGCGGGATGCGGTGGGAGTTCTTC; CDR3: CASRPSGMRWEFF
size: .; D: TRBD1; J: TRBJ2-1; V: TRBV6-5; DNA: TGTGCCAGCAGTTACTCGACAGGGGGCGGATACAATGAGCAGTTCTTC; CDR3: CASSYSTGGGYNEQFF
size: .; D: TRBD1; J: TRBJ2-1; V: TRBV5-5; DNA: TGTGCCAGCAGTTGGGACAGGGGTATGAATGAGCAGTTCTTC; CDR3: CASSWDRGMNEQFF
size: .; D: TRBD1; J: TRBJ1-6; V: TRBV2; DNA: TGTGCCAGCAGTGATAGGACAGGGAGCTCACCCCTCCACTTT; CDR3: CASSDRTGSSPLHF
size: .; D: TRBD1; J: TRBJ1-1; V: TRBV10-3; DNA: TGTGCCATCAGTGCCCAGACAGGGGGGGGGACTGAAGCTTTCTTT; CDR3: CAISAQTGGGTEAFF
size: .; D: .; J: TRBJ1-1; V: TRBV5-1; DNA: TGCGCCAGCAGCGTGGGGAACACTGAAGCTTTCTTT; CDR3: CASSVGNTEAFF
size: few; D: .; J: TRBJ2-3; V: TRBV2; DNA: TGTGCCAGCAGCCCACTAGAGGATACGCAGTATTTT; CDR3: CASSPLEDTQYF
size: .; D: .; J: TRBJ2-5; V: TRBV3-1/TRBV3-2; DNA: TGTGCCAGCAGCCCGACACGGACGAGTGAGACCCAGTACTTC; CDR3: CASSPTRTSETQYF
size: few; D: TRBD1; J: TRBJ2-7; V: TRBV30; DNA: TGTGCCTGGAGCCCAGTGGACAGGGCTAACTCCTACGAGCAGTACTTC; CDR3: CAWSPVDRANSYEQYF
size: .; D: .; J: TRBJ1-4; V: TRBV7-9; DNA: TGTGCCAGCAGCTTACAGGGTGCGGCTAATGAAAAACTGTTTTTT; CDR3: CASSLQGAANEKLFF
size: .; D: .; J: TRBJ1-5; V: TRBV27; DNA: TGTGCCAGCAGCACCCAGGGCAGGGTACCCCAGCATTTT; CDR3: CASSTQGRVPQHF
size: .; D: TRBD1; J: TRBJ1-1; V: TRBV9; DNA: TGTGCCAGCAGCGTTACTGACAGGGCGAACACTGAAGCTTTCTTT; CDR3: CASSVTDRANTEAFF
size: few; D: TRBD1; J: TRBJ1-4; V: TRBV5-1; DNA: TGCGCCAGCAGCTTGGACCGGGACAGGGGGCGATCTGATGAAAAACTGTTTTTT; CDR3: CASSLDRDRGRSDEKLFF
size: .; D: .; J: TRBJ1-2; V: TRBV6-6; DNA: TGTGCCAGCGATGGGGGCGCGGACTATGGCTACACCTTC; CDR3: CASDGGADYGYTF
size: medium-sized; D: TRBD2; J: TRBJ2-5; V: TRBV4-2; DNA: TGTGCCAGCAGCCGTACGAGGTCGGGGGGGCCAGGAGAGACCCAGTACTTC; CDR3: CASSRTRSGGPGETQYF
size: .; D: TRBD2; J: TRBJ2-5; V: TRBV28; DNA: TGTGCCAGCAGTTTAGCGGGAGGGCCGGAGACCCAGTACTTC; CDR3: CASSLAGGPETQYF
size: .; D: .; J: TRBJ2-2; V: TRBV11-3; DNA: TGTGCCAGCAGCCCGGCGGGTGCCTTCACCGGGGAGCTGTTTTTT; CDR3: CASSPAGAFTGELFF
size: .; D: .; J: TRBJ2-3; V: TRBV19; DNA: TGTGCCAGTAGTTTCGGACTGTCCACAGATACGCAGTATTTT; CDR3: CASSFGLSTDTQYF
size: .; D: .; J: TRBJ1-5; V: TRBV4-2; DNA: TGTGCCAGCAGCCAAGAGTTCACCCCAAGGCAGCCCCAGCATTTT; CDR3: CASSQEFTPRQPQHF
size: few; D: .; J: TRBJ1-2; V: TRBV6-5; DNA: TGTGCCAGCAGTTACCGACGGACGGCTAACTATGGCTACACCTTC; CDR3: CASSYRRTANYGYTF
size: .; D: .; J: TRBJ2-4; V: TRBV4-2; DNA: TGTGCCAGCAGCCAAGGTGTGGGTCGGGCCGGGGAGGACATTCAGTACTTC; CDR3: CASSQGVGRAGEDIQYF
size: .; D: .; J: TRBJ1-6; V: TRBV9; DNA: TGTGCCAGCAGCCCCCGACGAGACAATAATTCACCCCTCCACTTT; CDR3: CASSPRRDNNSPLHF
size: few; D: .; J: TRBJ2-5; V: TRBV5-1; DNA: TGCGCCAGCAGCTTTGGGGGCACAGAGACCCAGTACTTC; CDR3: CASSFGGTETQYF
size: .; D: .; J: TRBJ1-6; V: TRBV28; DNA: TGTGCCAGCAGTTTATTTGGGACGGGGTGGGGCTCCTATAATTCACCCCTCCACTTT; CDR3: CASSLFGTGWGSYNSPLHF
size: .; D: TRBD2; J: TRBJ2-7; V: TRBV3-1/TRBV3-2; DNA: TGTGCCAGCAGAGCGGGAGCCCGCTCCTACGAGCAGTACTTC; CDR3: CASRAGARSYEQYF
size: once; D: TRBD2; J: TRBJ2-3; V: TRBV13; DNA: TGTGCCAGCAGCAAAGGGGGCGGGGGGGAAAGCACAGATACGCAGTATTTT; CDR3: CASSKGGGGESTDTQYF
size: .; D: TRBD2; J: TRBJ2-3; V: TRBV19; DNA: TGTGCCAGTTCGAAAATAGCGGGAGGGCCTGGGACAGATACGCAGTATTTT; CDR3: CASSKIAGGPGTDTQYF
size: .; D: .; J: TRBJ2-7; V: TRBV7-9; DNA: TGTGCCAGCAGCCCTAATGGGGCGCCCTACGAGCAGTACTTC; CDR3: CASSPNGAPYEQYF
size: .; D: .; J: TRBJ2-3; V: TRBV9; DNA: TGTGCCAGCAGCGTACGATCGAGCACAGATACGCAGTATTTT; CDR3: CASSVRSSTDTQYF
size: .; D: .; J: TRBJ2-3; V: TRBV15; DNA: TGTGCCACCAGCAGAGGGCGAGAGGGGAACACAGATACGCAGTATTTT; CDR3: CATSRGREGNTDTQYF
size: .; D: .; J: TRBJ2-2; V: TRBV27; DNA: TGTGCCAGCAGTTTATGGAGCACCGGGGAGCTGTTTTTT; CDR3: CASSLWSTGELFF
size: once; D: .; J: TRBJ2-7; V: TRBV5-1; DNA: TGCGCCAGCAGCTTGGCCCCAGGTGGGAAAGGGACCTACGAGCAGTACTTC; CDR3: CASSLAPGGKGTYEQYF
size: .; D: .; J: TRBJ2-6; V: TRBV5-1; DNA: TGCGCCAGCAGCGTGCAGGGTTCAGGGGCCAACGTCCTGACTTTC; CDR3: CASSVQGSGANVLTF
size: .; D: TRBD1; J: TRBJ1-6; V: TRBV30; DNA: TGTGCCGGCGGACAGGGGATTAATTCACCCCTCCACTTT; CDR3: CAGGQGINSPLHF
size: few; D: .; J: TRBJ2-1; V: TRBV28; DNA: TGTGCCAGCAGCGCAACAGAGCCTTACAATGAGCAGTTCTTC; CDR3: CASSATEPYNEQFF
size: few; D: .; J: TRBJ2-7; V: TRBV6-2/TRBV6-3; DNA: TGTGCCAGCAGTCAGGGGGGGGCGTTCGGCGAGCAGTACTTC; CDR3: CASSQGGAFGEQYF
size: .; D: .; J: TRBJ1-2; V: TRBV5-4; DNA: TGTGCCAGCAGCCCCGCCTATGGGGCTACGTCCCCTTATGGCTACACCTTC; CDR3: CASSPAYGATSPYGYTF
size: few; D: .; J: TRBJ1-5; V: TRBV30; DNA: TGTGCCTGGAGTGCAGGGGTGGGCAATCAGCCCCAGCATTTT; CDR3: CAWSAGVGNQPQHF
size: .; D: .; J: TRBJ1-2; V: TRBV27; DNA: TGTGCCACACCCTCCCACAGTATCACCTTC; CDR3: CATPSHSITF
size: .; D: TRBD2; J: TRBJ2-3; V: TRBV5-1; DNA: TGCGCCAGCGGACTAGCGAGCAGCAGCACAGATACGCAGTATTTT; CDR3: CASGLASSSTDTQYF
size: few; D: TRBD2; J: TRBJ2-7; V: TRBV10-3; DNA: TGTGCCATCAGTAGCGGGAGTTACGAGCAGTACTTC; CDR3: CAISSGSYEQYF
size: .; D: TRBD1; J: TRBJ2-4; V: TRBV28; DNA: TGTGCCAGCAGGGCCCGACAGGGGCTCATTCAGTACTTC; CDR3: CASRARQGLIQYF